This T cell receptor (beta chain) was sequenced during a study of blood T cell repertoires in COVID-19. Across the study: The study drew acute and convalescent COVID-19 samples from the United States, Italy and Spain. Nucleic acid was either cDNA or gDNA, and it came from T cells, B-cell-depleted T cells, or PBMCs.

Germline CDR1 and CDR2: LNHDA and SQIVND (reference sequence). V shed 3 bases and J 6 bases; nucleotides not matched to a gene: 6. The length of the CDR3 is 15 residues. Per the original methods: Amplification of reference gene primers provided the estimated nucleated cell counts. Assay used: immunoSEQ multiplex PCR; TCRdb lists only in-frame clones, some missing. The V and J calls and the clone size are those of that table, but D and trimming were determined from the DNA. The sample has roughly 68,000 clones; 82% are singletons. The sequencing sample was made of peripheral blood. The sequence was obtained from an elderly man with active COVID-19. The chain joins TRBV19 to TRBJ1-5, with 9 bases identical to TRBD1. CDR3 loop: CASSIIDRGSQPQHF. Written as DNA, the CDR3 is TGTGCCAGTAGTATTATAGACAGGGGGAGTCAGCCCCAGCATTTT.